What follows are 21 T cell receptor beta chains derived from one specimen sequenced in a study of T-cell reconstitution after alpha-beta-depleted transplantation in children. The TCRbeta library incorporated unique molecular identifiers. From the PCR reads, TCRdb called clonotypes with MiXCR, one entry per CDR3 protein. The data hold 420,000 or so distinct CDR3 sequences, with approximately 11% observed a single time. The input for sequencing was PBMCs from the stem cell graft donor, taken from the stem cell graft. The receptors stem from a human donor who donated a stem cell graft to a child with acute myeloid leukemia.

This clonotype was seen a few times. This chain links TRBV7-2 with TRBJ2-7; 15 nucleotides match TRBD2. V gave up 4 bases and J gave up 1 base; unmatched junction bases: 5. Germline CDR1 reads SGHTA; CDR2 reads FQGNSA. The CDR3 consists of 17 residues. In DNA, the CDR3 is TGTGCCAGCAGCTCGGGACTAGCGGGAGGTTGGTCCTACGAGCAGTACTTC. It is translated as CASSSGLAGGWSYEQYF.

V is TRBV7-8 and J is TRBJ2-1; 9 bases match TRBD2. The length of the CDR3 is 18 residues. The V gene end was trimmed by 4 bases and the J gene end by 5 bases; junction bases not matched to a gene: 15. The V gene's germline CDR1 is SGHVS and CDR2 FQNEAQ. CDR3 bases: TGTGCCAGCAGCTCACAGACTAGCGGAACCTATAAAAACAATGAGCAGTTCTTC. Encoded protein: CASSSQTSGTYKNNEQFF. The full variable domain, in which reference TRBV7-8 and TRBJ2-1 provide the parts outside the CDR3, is GAGVSQSPRYKVAKRGQDVALRCDPISGHVSLFWYQQALGQGPEFLTYFQNEAQLDKSGLPSDRFFAERPEGSVSTLKIQRTQQEDSAVYLCASSSQTSGTYKNNEQFFGPGTRLTVL.

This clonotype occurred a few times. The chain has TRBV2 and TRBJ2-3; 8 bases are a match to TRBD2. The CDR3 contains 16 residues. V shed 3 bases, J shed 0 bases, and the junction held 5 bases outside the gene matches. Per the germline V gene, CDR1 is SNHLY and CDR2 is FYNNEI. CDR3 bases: TGTGCCAGCAGTGACATCGGGGGGGCTAGCACAGATACGCAGTATTTT. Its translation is CASSDIGGASTDTQYF.

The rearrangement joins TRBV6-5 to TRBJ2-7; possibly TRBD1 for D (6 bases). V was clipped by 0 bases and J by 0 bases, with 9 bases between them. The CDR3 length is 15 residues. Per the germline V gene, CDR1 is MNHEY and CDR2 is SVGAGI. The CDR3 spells CASSYSVQGSYEQYF. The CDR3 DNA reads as TGTGCCAGCAGTTACTCGGTACAGGGCTCCTACGAGCAGTACTTC.

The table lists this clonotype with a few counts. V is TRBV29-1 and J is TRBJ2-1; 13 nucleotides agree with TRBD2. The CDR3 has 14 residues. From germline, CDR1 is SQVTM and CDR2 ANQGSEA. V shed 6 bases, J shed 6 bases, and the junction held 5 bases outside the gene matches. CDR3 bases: TGCAGCGTCGCCGGGACTAGCGGGACCAATGAGCAGTTCTTC. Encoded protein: CSVAGTSGTNEQFF.

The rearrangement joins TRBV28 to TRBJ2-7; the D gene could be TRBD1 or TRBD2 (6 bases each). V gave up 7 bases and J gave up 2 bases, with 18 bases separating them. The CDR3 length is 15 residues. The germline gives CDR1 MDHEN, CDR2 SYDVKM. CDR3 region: CASTLGGFSPYEQYF. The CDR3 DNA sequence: TGTGCCAGCACCTTAGGGGGGTTTAGCCCCTACGAGCAGTACTTC. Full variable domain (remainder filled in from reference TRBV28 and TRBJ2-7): DVKVTQSSRYLVKRTGEKVFLECVQDMDHENMFWYRQDPGLGLRLIYFSYDVKMKEKGDIPEGYSVSREKKERFSLILESASTNQTSMYLCASTLGGFSPYEQYFGPGTRLTVT.

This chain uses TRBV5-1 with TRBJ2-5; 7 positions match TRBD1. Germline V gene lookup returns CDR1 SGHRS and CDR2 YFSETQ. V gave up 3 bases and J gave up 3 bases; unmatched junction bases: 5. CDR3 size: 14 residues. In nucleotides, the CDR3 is TGCGCCAGCAGCTACGGACAGGATAAAGAGACCCAGTACTTC. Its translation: CASSYGQDKETQYF.

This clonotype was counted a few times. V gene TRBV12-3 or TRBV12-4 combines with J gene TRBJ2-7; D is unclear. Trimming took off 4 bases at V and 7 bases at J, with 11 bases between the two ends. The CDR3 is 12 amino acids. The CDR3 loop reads CASSSLGLEQYF. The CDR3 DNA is TGTGCCAGCAGTTCATTGGGCCTGGAGCAGTACTTC.

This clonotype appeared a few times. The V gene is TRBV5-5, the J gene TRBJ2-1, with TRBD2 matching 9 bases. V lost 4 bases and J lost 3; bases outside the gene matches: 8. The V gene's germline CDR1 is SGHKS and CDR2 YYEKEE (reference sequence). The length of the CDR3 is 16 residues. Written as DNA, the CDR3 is TGTGCCAGCAGCCAGGAGACTAGCGGTATCTACAATGAGCAGTTCTTC. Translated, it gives CASSQETSGIYNEQFF.

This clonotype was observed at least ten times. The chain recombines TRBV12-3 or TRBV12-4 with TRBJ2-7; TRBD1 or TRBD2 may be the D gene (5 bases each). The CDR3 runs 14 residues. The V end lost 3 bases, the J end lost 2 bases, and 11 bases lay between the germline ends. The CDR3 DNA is TGTGCCAGCAGTTTGGGGGACGGCCCCTACGAGCAGTACGTC. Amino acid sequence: CASSLGDGPYEQYV.

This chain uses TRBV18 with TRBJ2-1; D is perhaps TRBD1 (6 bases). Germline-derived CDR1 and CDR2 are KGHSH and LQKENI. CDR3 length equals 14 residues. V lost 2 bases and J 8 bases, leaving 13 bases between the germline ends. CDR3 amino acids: CASSPTGNRDEQFF. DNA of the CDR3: TGTGCCAGCTCACCAACAGGGAATAGGGATGAGCAGTTCTTC. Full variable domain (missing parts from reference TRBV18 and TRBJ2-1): NAGVMQNPRHLVRRRGQEARLRCSPMKGHSHVYWYRQLPEEGLKFMVYLQKENIIDESGMPKERFSAEFPKEGPSILRIQQVVRGDSAAYFCASSPTGNRDEQFFGPGTRLTVL.

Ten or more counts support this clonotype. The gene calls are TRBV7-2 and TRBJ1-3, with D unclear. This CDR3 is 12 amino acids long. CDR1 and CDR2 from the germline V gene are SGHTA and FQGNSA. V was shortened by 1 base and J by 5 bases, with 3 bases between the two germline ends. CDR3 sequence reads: CASSLERNTIYF. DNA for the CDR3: TGTGCCAGCAGCTTAGAGCGAAACACCATATATTTT.

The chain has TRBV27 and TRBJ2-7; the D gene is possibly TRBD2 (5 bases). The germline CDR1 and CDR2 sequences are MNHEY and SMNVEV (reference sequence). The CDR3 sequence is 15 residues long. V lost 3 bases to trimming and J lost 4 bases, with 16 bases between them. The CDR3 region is CASSFVRAGEYEQYF. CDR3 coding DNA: TGTGCCAGCAGTTTTGTTCGTGCCGGGGAGTACGAGCAGTACTTC.

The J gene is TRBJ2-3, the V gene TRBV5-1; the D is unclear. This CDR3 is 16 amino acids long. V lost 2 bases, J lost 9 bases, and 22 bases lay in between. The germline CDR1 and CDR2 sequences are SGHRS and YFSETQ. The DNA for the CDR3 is TGCGCCAGCAGCTTAGCAGAGGCCTCACCTTCGGGCACGCAGTATTTT. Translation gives CASSLAEASPSGTQYF. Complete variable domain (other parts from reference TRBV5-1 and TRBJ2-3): KAGVTQTPRYLIKTRGQQVTLSCSPISGHRSVSWYQQTPGQGLQFLFEYFSETQRNKGNFPGRFSGRQFSNSRSEMNVSTLELGDSALYLCASSLAEASPSGTQYFGPGTRLTVL.

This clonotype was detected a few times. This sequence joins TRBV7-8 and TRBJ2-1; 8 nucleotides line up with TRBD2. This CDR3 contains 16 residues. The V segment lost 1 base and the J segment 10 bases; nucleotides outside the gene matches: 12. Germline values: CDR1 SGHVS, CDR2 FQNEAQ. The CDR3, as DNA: TGTGCCAGCAGCTTAGAGGTCGGCGGACTAGCAGGGGAGCAGTTCTTC. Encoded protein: CASSLEVGGLAGEQFF.

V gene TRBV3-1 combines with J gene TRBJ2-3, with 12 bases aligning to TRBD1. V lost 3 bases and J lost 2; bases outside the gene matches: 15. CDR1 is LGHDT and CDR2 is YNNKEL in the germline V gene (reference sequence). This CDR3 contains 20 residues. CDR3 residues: CASSQLPGQGARLDTDTQYF. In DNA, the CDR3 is TGTGCCAGCAGCCAGCTACCGGGACAGGGGGCTCGGTTGGACACAGATACGCAGTATTTT.

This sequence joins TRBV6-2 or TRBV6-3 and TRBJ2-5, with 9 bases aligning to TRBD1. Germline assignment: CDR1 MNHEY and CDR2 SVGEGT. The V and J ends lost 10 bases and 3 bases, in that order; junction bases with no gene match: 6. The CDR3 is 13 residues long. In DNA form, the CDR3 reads TGTGCCACCGACCGGGACAGGGAAGAGACCCAGTACTTC. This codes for CATDRDREETQYF.

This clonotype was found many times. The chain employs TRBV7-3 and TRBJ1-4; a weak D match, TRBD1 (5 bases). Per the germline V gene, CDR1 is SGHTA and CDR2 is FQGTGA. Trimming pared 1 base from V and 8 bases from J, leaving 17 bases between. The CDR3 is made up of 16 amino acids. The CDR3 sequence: CASSLNPPGGNEKLFF. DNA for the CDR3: TGTGCCAGCAGCTTAAACCCCCCGGGGGGAAACGAAAAACTGTTTTTT.

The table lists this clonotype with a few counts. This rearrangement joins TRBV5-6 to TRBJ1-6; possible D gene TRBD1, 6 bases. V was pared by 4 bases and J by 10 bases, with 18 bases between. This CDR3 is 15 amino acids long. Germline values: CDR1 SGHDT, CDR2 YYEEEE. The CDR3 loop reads CASSTLGGGASPLHF. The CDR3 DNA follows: TGTGCCAGCAGCACTTTGGGGGGGGGCGCCTCACCCCTCCACTTT.

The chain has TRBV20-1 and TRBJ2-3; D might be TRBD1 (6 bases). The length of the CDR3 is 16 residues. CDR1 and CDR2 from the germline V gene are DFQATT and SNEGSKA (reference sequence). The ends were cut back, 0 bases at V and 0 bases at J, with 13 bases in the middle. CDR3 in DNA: TGCAGTGCTAGAGATCAGGGGTTTACTAGCACAGATACGCAGTATTTT. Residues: CSARDQGFTSTDTQYF.

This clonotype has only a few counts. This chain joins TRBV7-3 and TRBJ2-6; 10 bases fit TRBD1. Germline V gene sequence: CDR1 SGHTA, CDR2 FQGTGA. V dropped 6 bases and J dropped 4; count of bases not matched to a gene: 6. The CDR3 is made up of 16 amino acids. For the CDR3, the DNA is TGTGCCAGCAGTGGACAGGGGGGGTGGGGGGCCAACGTCCTGACTTTC. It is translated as CASSGQGGWGANVLTF. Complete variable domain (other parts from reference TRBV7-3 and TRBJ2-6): GAGVSQTPSNKVTEKGKYVELRCDPISGHTALYWYRQSLGQGPEFLIYFQGTGAADDSGLPNDRFFAVRPEGSVSTLKIQRTERGDSAVYLCASSGQGGWGANVLTFGAGSRLTVL.